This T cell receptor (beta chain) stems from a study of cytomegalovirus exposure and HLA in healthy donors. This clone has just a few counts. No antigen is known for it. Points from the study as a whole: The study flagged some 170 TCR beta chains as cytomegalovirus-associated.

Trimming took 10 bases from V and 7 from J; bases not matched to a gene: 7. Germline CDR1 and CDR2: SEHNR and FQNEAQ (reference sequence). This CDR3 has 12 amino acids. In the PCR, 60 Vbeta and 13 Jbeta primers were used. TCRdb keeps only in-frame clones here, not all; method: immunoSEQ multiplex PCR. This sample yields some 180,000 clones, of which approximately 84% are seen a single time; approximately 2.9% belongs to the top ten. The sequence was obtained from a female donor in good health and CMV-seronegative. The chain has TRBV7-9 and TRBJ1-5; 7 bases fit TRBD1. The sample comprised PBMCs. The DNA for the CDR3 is TGTGCCATCGGGACAGAAGGGCAGCCCCAGCATTTT. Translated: CAIGTEGQPQHF.